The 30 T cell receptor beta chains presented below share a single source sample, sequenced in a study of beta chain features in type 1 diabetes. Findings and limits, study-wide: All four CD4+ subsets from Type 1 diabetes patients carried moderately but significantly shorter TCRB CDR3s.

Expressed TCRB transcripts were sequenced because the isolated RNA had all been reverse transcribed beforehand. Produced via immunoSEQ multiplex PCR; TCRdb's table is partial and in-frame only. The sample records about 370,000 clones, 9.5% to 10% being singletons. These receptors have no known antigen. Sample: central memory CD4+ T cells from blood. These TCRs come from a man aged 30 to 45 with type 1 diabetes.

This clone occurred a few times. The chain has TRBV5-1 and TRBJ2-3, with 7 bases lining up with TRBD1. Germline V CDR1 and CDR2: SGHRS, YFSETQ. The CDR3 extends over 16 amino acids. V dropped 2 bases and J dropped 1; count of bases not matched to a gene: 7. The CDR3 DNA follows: TGCGCCAGCAGCTTCGACTATGGACAGGGCACAGATACGCAGTATTTT. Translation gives CASSFDYGQGTDTQYF.

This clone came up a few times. In nucleotides, the CDR3 is TGTGCCAGCAGCTCCATGGGTGGCTCTGGGGCCAACGTCCTGACTTTC. Translated: CASSSMGGSGANVLTF. The rearrangement links TRBV11-2 to TRBJ2-6; D not certain. The CDR3 loop spans 16 amino acids. With 4 bases removed from V and 0 bases from J, the gap between germline ends came to 10 bases. Looked up from germline, CDR1 is SGHAT and CDR2 is FQNNGV.

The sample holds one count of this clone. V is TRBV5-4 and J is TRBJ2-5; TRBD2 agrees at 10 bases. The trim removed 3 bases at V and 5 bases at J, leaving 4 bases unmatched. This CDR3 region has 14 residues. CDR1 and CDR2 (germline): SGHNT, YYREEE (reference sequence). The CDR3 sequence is CASSSSGREETQYF. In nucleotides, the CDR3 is TGTGCCAGCAGCTCAAGCGGGAGGGAGGAGACCCAGTACTTC.

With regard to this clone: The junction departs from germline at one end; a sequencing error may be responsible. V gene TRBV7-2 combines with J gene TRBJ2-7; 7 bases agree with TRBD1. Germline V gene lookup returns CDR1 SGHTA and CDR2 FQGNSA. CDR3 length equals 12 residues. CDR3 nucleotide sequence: TGTGCCAGCAGCCTACCGGACAGGCTCTGGGACTTC. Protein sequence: CASSLPDRLWDF.

The CDR3 here is CASKGLRSGANVLTF. CDR3 DNA: TGTGCCAGTAAGGGTCTGCGCTCTGGGGCCAACGTCCTGACTTTC. The chain links TRBV19 to TRBJ2-6; D is uncertain. Germline CDR1 reads LNHDA; CDR2 reads SQIVND (reference sequence). Trimming cost V 7 bases and J 0 bases, with 10 bases left between them. The length of the CDR3 is 15 residues.

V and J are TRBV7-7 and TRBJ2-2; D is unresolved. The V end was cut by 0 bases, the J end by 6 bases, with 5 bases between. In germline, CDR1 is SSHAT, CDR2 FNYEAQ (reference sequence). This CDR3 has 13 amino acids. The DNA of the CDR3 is TGTGCCAGCAGCTTAGCGGAAGCCGGGGAGCTGTTTTTT. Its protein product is CASSLAEAGELFF.

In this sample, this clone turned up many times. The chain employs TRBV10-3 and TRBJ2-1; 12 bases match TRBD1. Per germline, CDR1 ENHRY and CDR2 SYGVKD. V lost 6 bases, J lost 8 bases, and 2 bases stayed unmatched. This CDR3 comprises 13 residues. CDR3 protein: CAIRGQGAYEQFF. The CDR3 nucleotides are TGTGCCATCAGGGGACAGGGGGCTTATGAGCAGTTCTTC.

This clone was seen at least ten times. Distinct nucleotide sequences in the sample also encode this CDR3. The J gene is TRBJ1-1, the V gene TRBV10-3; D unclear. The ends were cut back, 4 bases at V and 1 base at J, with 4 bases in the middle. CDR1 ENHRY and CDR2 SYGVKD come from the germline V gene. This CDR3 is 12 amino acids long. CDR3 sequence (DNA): TGTGCCATCAGTGGCCAGAACACTGAAGCTTTCTTT. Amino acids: CAISGQNTEAFF.

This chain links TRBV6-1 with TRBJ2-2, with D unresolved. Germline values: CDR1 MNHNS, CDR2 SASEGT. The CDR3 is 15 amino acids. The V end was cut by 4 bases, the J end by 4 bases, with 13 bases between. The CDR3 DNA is TGTGCCAGCAGTGCCTTTAATCCGGGCACCGGGGAGCTGTTTTTT. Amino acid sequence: CASSAFNPGTGELFF.

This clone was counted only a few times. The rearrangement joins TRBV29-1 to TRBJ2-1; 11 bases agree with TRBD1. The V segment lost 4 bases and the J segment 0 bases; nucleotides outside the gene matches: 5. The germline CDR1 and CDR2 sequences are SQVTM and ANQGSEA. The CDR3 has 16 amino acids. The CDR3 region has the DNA TGCAGCGTTGGTACCGGGACAGGGGGCTCCTACAATGAGCAGTTCTTC. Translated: CSVGTGTGGSYNEQFF.

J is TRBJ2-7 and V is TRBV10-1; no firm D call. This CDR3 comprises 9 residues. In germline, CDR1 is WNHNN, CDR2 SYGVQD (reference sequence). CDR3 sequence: CAPLHEQYF. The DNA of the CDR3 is TGCGCACCTCTCCACGAGCAGTACTTC.

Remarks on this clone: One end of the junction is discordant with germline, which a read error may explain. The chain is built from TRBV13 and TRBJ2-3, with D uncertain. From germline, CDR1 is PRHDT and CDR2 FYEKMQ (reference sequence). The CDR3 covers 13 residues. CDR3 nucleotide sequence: TGTGCCAGCAGCGTAGGAGCGACAGATACGCAGTATTTT. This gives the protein CASSVGATDTQYF.

CDR3 sequence (DNA): TGTGCCAGCAGCCTCAGGACAGCCAAAAACATTCAGTACTTC. This sequence encodes CASSLRTAKNIQYF. The rearrangement joins TRBV4-2 to TRBJ2-4, with D hard to call. V lost 4 bases and J lost 0, with 7 bases in between. Germline values: CDR1 LGHNA, CDR2 YNFKEQ. The CDR3 spans 14 residues.

The CDR3 nucleotides are TGTGCCAGCAGTTATACTAGCGGGAGGCTCTCTGGGGCCAACGTCCTGACTTTC. Encoded protein: CASSYTSGRLSGANVLTF. The chain recombines TRBV28 with TRBJ2-6, with 12 positions matching TRBD2. Germline trimming cut 4 bases from V and 0 bases from J; bases unmatched to any gene: 4. Germline CDR1 and CDR2: MDHEN and SYDVKM. This CDR3 is built from 18 residues.

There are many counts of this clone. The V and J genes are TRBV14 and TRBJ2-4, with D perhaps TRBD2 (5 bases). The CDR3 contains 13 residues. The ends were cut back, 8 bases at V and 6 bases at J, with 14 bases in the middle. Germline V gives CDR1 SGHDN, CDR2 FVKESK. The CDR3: CASGPTSLNIQYF. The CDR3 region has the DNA TGTGCCAGCGGTCCCACTAGTCTAAACATTCAGTACTTC.

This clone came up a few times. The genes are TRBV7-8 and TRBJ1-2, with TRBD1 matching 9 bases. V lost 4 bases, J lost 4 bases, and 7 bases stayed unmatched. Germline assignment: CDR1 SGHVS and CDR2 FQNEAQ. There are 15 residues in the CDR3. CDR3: CASSSNRGPGYGYTF. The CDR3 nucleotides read TGTGCCAGCAGCTCAAACAGGGGGCCGGGCTATGGCTACACCTTC.

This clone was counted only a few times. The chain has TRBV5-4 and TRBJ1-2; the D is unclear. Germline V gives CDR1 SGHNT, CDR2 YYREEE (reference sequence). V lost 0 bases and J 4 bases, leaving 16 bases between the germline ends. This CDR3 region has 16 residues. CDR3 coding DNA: TGTGCCAGCAGCTTGGACCGGACGCAAATTAGCTATGGCTACACCTTC. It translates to CASSLDRTQISYGYTF.

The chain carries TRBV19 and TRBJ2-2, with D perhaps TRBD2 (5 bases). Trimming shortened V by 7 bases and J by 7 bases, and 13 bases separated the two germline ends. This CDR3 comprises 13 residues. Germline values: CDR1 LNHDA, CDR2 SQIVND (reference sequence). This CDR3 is CASKRERSGELFF. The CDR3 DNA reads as TGTGCCAGTAAGAGGGAGAGGAGCGGGGAGCTGTTTTTT.

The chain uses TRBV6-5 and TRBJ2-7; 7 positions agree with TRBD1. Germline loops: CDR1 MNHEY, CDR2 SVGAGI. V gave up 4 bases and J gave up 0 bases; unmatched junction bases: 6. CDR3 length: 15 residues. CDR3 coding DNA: TGTGCCAGCAGTTCTGCGACAGGGTTCTCCTACGAGCAGTACTTC. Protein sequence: CASSSATGFSYEQYF.

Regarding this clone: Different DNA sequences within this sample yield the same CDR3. The CDR3 nucleotides read TGTGCCAGCTCACCATCAGGGGGAAGCGAGCAGTACTTC. Translation gives CASSPSGGSEQYF. The V call is TRBV18, the J call TRBJ2-7; 7 nucleotides align to TRBD1. With V trimmed by 2 bases and J by 6 bases, 4 bases remained unmatched. This CDR3 is 13 amino acids long. The germline gives CDR1 KGHSH, CDR2 LQKENI.

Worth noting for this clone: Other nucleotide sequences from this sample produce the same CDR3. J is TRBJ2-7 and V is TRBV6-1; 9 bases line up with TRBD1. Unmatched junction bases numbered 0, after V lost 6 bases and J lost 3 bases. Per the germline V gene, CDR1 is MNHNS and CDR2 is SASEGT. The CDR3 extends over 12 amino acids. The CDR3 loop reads CASRTGGYEQYF. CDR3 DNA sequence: TGTGCCAGCAGGACAGGGGGCTACGAGCAGTACTTC.

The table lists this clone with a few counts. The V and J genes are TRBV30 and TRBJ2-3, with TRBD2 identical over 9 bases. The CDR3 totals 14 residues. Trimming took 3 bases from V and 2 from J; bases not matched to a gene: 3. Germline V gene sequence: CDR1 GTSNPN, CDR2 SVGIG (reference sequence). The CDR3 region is CAWRAGGATDTQYF. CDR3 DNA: TGTGCCTGGAGAGCGGGAGGTGCCACAGATACGCAGTATTTT.

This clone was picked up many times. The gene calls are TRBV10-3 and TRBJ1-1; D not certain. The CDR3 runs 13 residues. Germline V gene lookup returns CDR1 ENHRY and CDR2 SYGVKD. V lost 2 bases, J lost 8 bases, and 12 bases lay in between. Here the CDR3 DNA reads TGTGCCATCAGTGAGACCGGACCAATGGAAGCTTTCTTT. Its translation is CAISETGPMEAFF.

The CDR3: CASSSHRVRTGELFF. The CDR3 DNA reads as TGTGCCAGCAGCTCCCACAGGGTTCGGACCGGGGAGCTGTTTTTT. V usage is TRBV13 and J usage is TRBJ2-2, with D perhaps TRBD1 (6 bases). Per germline, CDR1 PRHDT and CDR2 FYEKMQ (reference sequence). The V and J ends lost 4 bases and 5 bases respectively, with 14 bases between them. This CDR3 spans 15 amino acids. Full variable domain (missing parts from reference TRBV13 and TRBJ2-2): AAGVIQSPRHLIKEKRETATLKCYPIPRHDTVYWYQQGPGQDPQFLISFYEKMQSDKGSIPDRFSAQQFSDYHSELNMSSLELGDSALYFCASSSHRVRTGELFFGEGSRLTVL.

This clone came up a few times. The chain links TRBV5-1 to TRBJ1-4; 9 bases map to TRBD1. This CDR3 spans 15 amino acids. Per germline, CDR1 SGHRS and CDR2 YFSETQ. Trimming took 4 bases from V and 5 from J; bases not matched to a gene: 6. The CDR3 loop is CASSRTGTGNEKLFF. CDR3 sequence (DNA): TGCGCCAGCAGCCGAACCGGGACAGGGAATGAAAAACTGTTTTTT.

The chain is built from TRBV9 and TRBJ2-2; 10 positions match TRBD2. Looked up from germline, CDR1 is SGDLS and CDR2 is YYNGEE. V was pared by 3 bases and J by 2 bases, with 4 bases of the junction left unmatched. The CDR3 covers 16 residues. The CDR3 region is CASSGTSGINTGELFF. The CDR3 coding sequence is TGTGCCAGCAGCGGAACTAGCGGGATAAACACCGGGGAGCTGTTTTTT. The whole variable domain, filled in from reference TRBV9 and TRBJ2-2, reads DSGVTQTPKHLITATGQRVTLRCSPRSGDLSVYWYQQSLDQGLQFLIQYYNGEERAKGNILERFSAQQFPDLHSELNLSSLELGDSALYFCASSGTSGINTGELFFGEGSRLTVL.

This CDR3 is CSVGRGGGVSTDTQYF. In DNA form, the CDR3 reads TGCAGCGTTGGCAGGGGAGGGGGTGTTAGCACAGATACGCAGTATTTT. This chain uses TRBV29-1 with TRBJ2-3; a weak D match, TRBD2 (7 bases). The V and J ends lost 4 bases and 0 bases respectively, with 17 bases between them. The CDR3 spans 16 residues. CDR1 and CDR2 (germline): SQVTM, ANQGSEA.

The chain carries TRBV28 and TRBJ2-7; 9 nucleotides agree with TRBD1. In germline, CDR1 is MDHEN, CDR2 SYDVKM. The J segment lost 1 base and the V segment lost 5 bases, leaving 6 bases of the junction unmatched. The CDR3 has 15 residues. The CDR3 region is CASSAPGQGSYEQYF. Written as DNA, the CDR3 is TGTGCCAGCAGTGCCCCGGGACAGGGATCCTACGAGCAGTACTTC.

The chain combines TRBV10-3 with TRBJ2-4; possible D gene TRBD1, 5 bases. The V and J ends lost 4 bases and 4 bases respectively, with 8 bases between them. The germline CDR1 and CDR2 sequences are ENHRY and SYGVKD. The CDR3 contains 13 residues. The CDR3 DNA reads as TGTGCCATCAGTGGGTCAGGGAAAAACATTCAGTACTTC. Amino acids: CAISGSGKNIQYF.

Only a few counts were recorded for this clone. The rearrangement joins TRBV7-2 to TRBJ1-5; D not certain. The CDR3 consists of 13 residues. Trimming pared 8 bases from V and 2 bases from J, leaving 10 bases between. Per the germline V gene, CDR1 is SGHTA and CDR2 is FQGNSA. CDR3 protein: CASGAEGNQPQHF. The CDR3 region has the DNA TGTGCCAGCGGAGCAGAGGGCAATCAGCCCCAGCATTTT.